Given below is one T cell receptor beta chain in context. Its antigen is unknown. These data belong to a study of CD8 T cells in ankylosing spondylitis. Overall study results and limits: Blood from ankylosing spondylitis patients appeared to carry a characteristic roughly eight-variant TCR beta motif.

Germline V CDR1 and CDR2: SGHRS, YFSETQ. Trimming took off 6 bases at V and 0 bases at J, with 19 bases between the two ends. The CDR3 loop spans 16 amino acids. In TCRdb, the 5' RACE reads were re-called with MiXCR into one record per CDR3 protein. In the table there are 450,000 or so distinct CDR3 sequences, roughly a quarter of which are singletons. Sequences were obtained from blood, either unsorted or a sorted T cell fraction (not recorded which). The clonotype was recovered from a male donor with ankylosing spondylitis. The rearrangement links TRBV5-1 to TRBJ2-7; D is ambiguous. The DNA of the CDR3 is TGCGCCAGCACCTCGCTCCCCAGTGAGCACTCCTACGAGCAGTACGTC. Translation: CASTSLPSEHSYEQYV.